Listed below are T cell receptor beta chains from one sample, sequenced in a study of patients and donors after allogeneic stem cell transplantation. TCRdb itself ran the RT-PCR reads through MiXCR, one entry per CDR3 protein. This table has about a million distinct CDR3 sequences, more than 15% appearing once. The source material was blood, either unsorted or a sorted T cell fraction (not recorded which). Receptors originate from a human donor who was either an allogeneic HSCT recipient or a stem cell or donor lymphocyte infusion donor (not recorded which). It is not recorded whose cells these are; they may come from a transplant donor. The CDR3 runs from the conserved cysteine through the conserved F or W. D genes are given only for firm matches. Clone size is stated in some rows and not others, as once, few, many or a class when expanded.

J: TRBJ1-1; D: .; V: TRBV4-1; size: .; DNA: TGCGCCACCTCTAGGATCATAGGGGGAATGAACACTGAAGCTTTCTTT; CDR3: CATSRIIGGMNTEAFF
J: TRBJ2-5; D: TRBD1; V: TRBV3-1; size: few; DNA: TGTGCCAGCAACCCCAGGGACAGGAATTTGGAGACCCAGTACTTC; CDR3: CASNPRDRNLETQYF
J: TRBJ2-7; D: TRBD1; V: TRBV20-1; size: few; DNA: TGCAGTGCATACGACAGGGCCCACGAGCAGTACTTC; CDR3: CSAYDRAHEQYF
J: TRBJ1-5; D: TRBD1; V: TRBV12-3/TRBV12-4; size: few; DNA: TGTGCCAGCAGTGGGACAGGGGGAAGCAATCAGCCCCAGCATTTT; CDR3: CASSGTGGSNQPQHF
J: TRBJ1-1; D: .; V: TRBV20-1; size: few; DNA: TGCAGTGCCCAGGACGGGAGTCTGGACACTGAAGCTTTCTTT; CDR3: CSAQDGSLDTEAFF
J: TRBJ2-3; D: .; V: TRBV20-1; size: few; DNA: TGCAGTGCTAGTAGTGGGGTCCCCACAGATACGCAGTATTTT; CDR3: CSASSGVPTDTQYF
J: TRBJ1-2; D: TRBD1; V: TRBV29-1; size: many; DNA: TGCAGCGTTCCTCAGGGGGGGTATGGCTACACCTTC; CDR3: CSVPQGGYGYTF
J: TRBJ1-1; D: .; V: TRBV12-3/TRBV12-4; size: many; DNA: TGTGCCAGCAGTTTAAACGGGGAGGGCAACACTGAAGCTTTCTTT; CDR3: CASSLNGEGNTEAFF
J: TRBJ2-5; D: .; V: TRBV12-3/TRBV12-4; size: .; DNA: TGTGCCAGCAGACCCTTCAAGGGGGCGGGGGGCCTAGAGACCCAGTACTTC; CDR3: CASRPFKGAGGLETQYF
J: TRBJ2-5; D: TRBD2; V: TRBV9; size: .; DNA: TGTGCCAGCAGCGCAGCGGGACTCAGGGAGACCCAGTACTTC; CDR3: CASSAAGLRETQYF
J: TRBJ2-5; D: TRBD1; V: TRBV19; size: .; DNA: TGTGCCAGTAGTGGATTACAGGGGCAAGGGGCCCAGTACTTC; CDR3: CASSGLQGQGAQYF
J: TRBJ2-1; D: .; V: TRBV2; size: .; DNA: TGTGCCAGCAGTGAAGTGGTGATCGCTGACTCCCCTCAGGATGAGCAGTTCTTC; CDR3: CASSEVVIADSPQDEQFF
J: TRBJ2-7; D: TRBD1; V: TRBV7-8; size: .; DNA: TGTGCCAGCCGCGCGTACGGGACAGGGATCGACGGCGAGCACTACTTC; CDR3: CASRAYGTGIDGEHYF
J: TRBJ2-1; D: TRBD2; V: TRBV20-1; size: .; DNA: TGCAGTGCTTTCACACTAGCGGGAGAAGCCTACAATGAGCAGTTCTTC; CDR3: CSAFTLAGEAYNEQFF
J: TRBJ2-3; D: .; V: TRBV5-8; size: .; DNA: TGTGCCAGCAGCCCCGGGGTAGGCCGCACAGATACGCAGTATTTT; CDR3: CASSPGVGRTDTQYF
J: TRBJ2-7; D: .; V: TRBV3-1; size: .; DNA: TGTGCCAGCAGCCCAGACCGATTGAGCTCCTACGAGCAGTACTTC; CDR3: CASSPDRLSSYEQYF
J: TRBJ2-1; D: TRBD2; V: TRBV12-3/TRBV12-4; size: many; DNA: TGTGCCAGCAGTTTAGAAAGCGGGGGGAACAATGAGCAGTTCTTC; CDR3: CASSLESGGNNEQFF
J: TRBJ2-1; D: .; V: TRBV10-3; size: many; DNA: TGTGCCATCAGTGACTCCGGGGATCTCAATGAGCAGTTCTTC; CDR3: CAISDSGDLNEQFF
J: TRBJ1-5; D: .; V: TRBV7-9; size: .; DNA: TGTGCCAGCAGTCTTAGGATGGATCAGCCCCAGCATTTT; CDR3: CASSLRMDQPQHF
J: TRBJ1-3; D: TRBD1; V: TRBV4-1; size: few; DNA: TGCGCCAGCAGCCAAGATAAACAGGGGGCAGGAGGAAACACCATATATTTT; CDR3: CASSQDKQGAGGNTIYF
J: TRBJ1-5; D: TRBD1; V: TRBV6-2/TRBV6-3; size: few; DNA: TGTGCCAGCAGTCAGGGGGACAGGGCTCAGCCCCAGCATTTT; CDR3: CASSQGDRAQPQHF
J: TRBJ1-2; D: .; V: TRBV20-1; size: .; DNA: TGCAGTGCTAGAGTGGTGGGGGCGTTTGAGTATGGCTACACCTTC; CDR3: CSARVVGAFEYGYTF
J: TRBJ1-4; D: .; V: TRBV10-3; size: .; DNA: TGTGCCTCGCAGACAGGAGCTAATGAAAAACTGTTTTTT; CDR3: CASQTGANEKLFF
J: TRBJ2-1; D: .; V: TRBV12-3/TRBV12-4; size: many; DNA: TGTGCCAGCAGCTTAGCCAATGAGCAGTTCTTC; CDR3: CASSLANEQFF
J: TRBJ2-6; D: .; V: TRBV6-2/TRBV6-3; size: .; DNA: TGTGCCAGCCGAGTTGGAGGGTCCTACGTCTCTGGGGCCAACGTCCTGACTTTC; CDR3: CASRVGGSYVSGANVLTF
J: TRBJ1-2; D: TRBD1; V: TRBV12-3/TRBV12-4; size: many; DNA: TGTGCCACCAGAAGAGGACAGGGTTATGGCTACACCTTC; CDR3: CATRRGQGYGYTF
J: TRBJ1-1; D: TRBD1; V: TRBV7-2; size: few; DNA: TGTGCCAGCAGCTTAGCGTCTGCCAGGGGGCTCACTGAAGCTTTCTTT; CDR3: CASSLASARGLTEAFF
J: TRBJ2-2; D: .; V: TRBV27; size: few; DNA: TGTGCCAGCAGTTTGTCTGGGGAAATTGGGGAGCTGTTTTTT; CDR3: CASSLSGEIGELFF
J: TRBJ1-2; D: TRBD1; V: TRBV29-1; size: few; DNA: TGCAGCGTGCGGGACAGGGGGCCGGATGGCTACACCTTC; CDR3: CSVRDRGPDGYTF
J: TRBJ1-5; D: .; V: TRBV5-1; size: .; DNA: TGCGCCAGCAGCCCGGAAGGGGCCAATCAGCCCCAGCATTTT; CDR3: CASSPEGANQPQHF
J: TRBJ1-4; D: .; V: TRBV20-1; size: .; DNA: TGCAGTGCTAGTCCGGGGTCAAATGAAAAACTGTTTTTT; CDR3: CSASPGSNEKLFF
J: TRBJ2-1; D: .; V: TRBV5-1; size: .; DNA: TGCGCCAGCAGCTCCTCCGTGGCTTTCTACAATGAGCAGTTCTTC; CDR3: CASSSSVAFYNEQFF
J: TRBJ1-1; D: .; V: TRBV20-1; size: once; DNA: TGCAGTGCTAGAGACTCCTCGGGCCTACCCCTAAACACTGAAGCTTTCTTT; CDR3: CSARDSSGLPLNTEAFF
J: TRBJ2-3; D: .; V: TRBV20-1; size: once; DNA: TGCAGTGCTAGAGATCGCCGAGGGAATCAGCCCCAGTATTTT; CDR3: CSARDRRGNQPQYF
J: TRBJ2-1; D: .; V: TRBV12-3/TRBV12-4; size: many; DNA: TGTGCCAGCAGTTTATTACAGGTCAATGAGCAGTTCTTC; CDR3: CASSLLQVNEQFF
J: TRBJ2-2; D: .; V: TRBV3-1; size: once; DNA: TGTGCCAGCAGCCAAGACCGGACGGGACCCTTCACCGGGGAGCTGTTTTTT; CDR3: CASSQDRTGPFTGELFF
J: TRBJ2-1; D: .; V: TRBV6-2/TRBV6-3; size: many; DNA: TGTGCCAGCAGTTACTATTCGGGCCGGGGTGAGCAGTTCTTC; CDR3: CASSYYSGRGEQFF
J: TRBJ2-1; D: TRBD2; V: TRBV11-2; size: .; DNA: TGTGCCAGCAGCTCATGGCTCCCCCCGGGACTAGCGGATTACAATGAGCAGTTCTTC; CDR3: CASSSWLPPGLADYNEQFF
J: TRBJ1-1; D: .; V: TRBV20-1; size: .; DNA: TGCAGCGCCTGGGAAGGCGGTGGAGCTTTCTTT; CDR3: CSAWEGGGAFF
J: TRBJ2-7; D: .; V: TRBV4-1; size: few; DNA: TGCGCCAGCAGCCCCAGCGCGGGTTGGTACGAGCAGTACTTC; CDR3: CASSPSAGWYEQYF